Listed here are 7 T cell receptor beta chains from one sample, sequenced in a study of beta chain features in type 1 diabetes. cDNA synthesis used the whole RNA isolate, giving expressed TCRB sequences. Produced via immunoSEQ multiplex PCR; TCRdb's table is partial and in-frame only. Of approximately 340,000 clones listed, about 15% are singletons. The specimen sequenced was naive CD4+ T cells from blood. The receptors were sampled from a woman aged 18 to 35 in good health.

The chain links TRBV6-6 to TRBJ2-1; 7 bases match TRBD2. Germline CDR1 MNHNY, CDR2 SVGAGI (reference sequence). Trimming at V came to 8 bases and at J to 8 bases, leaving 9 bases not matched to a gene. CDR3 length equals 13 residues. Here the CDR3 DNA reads TGTGCCAGCCGTGGTAGCGGGCAATATGAGCAGTTCTTC. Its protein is CASRGSGQYEQFF.

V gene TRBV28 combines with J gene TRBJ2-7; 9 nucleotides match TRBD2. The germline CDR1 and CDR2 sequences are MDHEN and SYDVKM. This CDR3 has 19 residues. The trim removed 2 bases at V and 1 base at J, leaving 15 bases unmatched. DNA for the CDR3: TGTGCCAGCAGTTTACTCCTCGATTTACTAGCGGGCACTTCCTACGAGCAGTACTTC. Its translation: CASSLLLDLLAGTSYEQYF.

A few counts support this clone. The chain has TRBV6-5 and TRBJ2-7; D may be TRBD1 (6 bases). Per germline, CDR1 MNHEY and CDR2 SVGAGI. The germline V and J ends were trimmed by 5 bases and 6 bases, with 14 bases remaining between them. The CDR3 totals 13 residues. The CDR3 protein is CASSGGQKFEQYF. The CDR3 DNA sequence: TGTGCCAGCAGTGGGGGCCAGAAGTTCGAGCAGTACTTC.

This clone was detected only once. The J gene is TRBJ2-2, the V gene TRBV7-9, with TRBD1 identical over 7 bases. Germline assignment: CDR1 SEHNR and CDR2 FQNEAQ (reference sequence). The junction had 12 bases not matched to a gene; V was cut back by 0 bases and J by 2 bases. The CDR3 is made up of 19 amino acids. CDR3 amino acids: CASSLAVTGQTLNTGELFF. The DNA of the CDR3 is TGTGCCAGCAGCTTAGCGGTTACGGGACAGACCCTTAACACCGGGGAGCTGTTTTTT.

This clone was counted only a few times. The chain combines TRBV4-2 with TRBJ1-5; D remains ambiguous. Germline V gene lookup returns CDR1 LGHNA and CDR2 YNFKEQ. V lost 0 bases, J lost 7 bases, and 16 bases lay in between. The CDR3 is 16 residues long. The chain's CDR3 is CASSQEIPGTGQPQHF. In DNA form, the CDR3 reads TGTGCCAGCAGCCAAGAAATCCCGGGAACCGGGCAGCCCCAGCATTTT.

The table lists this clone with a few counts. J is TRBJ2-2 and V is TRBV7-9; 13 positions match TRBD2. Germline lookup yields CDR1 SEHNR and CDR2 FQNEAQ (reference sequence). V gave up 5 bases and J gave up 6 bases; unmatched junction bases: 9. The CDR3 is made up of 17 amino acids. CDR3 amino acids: CASSHPTSGRASGELFF. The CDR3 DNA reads TGTGCCAGCAGCCACCCCACTAGCGGGAGGGCCTCCGGGGAGCTGTTTTTT.

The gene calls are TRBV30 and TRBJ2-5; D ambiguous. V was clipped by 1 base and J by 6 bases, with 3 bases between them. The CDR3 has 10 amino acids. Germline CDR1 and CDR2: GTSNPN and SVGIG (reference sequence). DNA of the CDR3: TGTGCCTGGAGTGAGCAGACCCAGTACTTC. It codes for CAWSEQTQYF.